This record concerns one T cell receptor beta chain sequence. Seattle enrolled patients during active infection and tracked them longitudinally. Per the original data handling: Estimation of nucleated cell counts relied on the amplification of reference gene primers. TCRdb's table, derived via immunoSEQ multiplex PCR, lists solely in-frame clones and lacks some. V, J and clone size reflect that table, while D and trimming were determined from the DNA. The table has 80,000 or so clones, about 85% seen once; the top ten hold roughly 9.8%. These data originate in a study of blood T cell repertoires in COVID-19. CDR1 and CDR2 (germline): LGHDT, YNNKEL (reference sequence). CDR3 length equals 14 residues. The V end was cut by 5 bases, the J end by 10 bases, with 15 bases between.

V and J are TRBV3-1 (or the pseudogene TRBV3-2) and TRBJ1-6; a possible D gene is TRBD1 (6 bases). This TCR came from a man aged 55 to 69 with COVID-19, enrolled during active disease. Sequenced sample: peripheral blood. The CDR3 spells CASSKGTMGSPLHF. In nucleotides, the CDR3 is TGTGCCAGCAGCAAAGGGACAATGGGATCACCCCTCCACTTT.